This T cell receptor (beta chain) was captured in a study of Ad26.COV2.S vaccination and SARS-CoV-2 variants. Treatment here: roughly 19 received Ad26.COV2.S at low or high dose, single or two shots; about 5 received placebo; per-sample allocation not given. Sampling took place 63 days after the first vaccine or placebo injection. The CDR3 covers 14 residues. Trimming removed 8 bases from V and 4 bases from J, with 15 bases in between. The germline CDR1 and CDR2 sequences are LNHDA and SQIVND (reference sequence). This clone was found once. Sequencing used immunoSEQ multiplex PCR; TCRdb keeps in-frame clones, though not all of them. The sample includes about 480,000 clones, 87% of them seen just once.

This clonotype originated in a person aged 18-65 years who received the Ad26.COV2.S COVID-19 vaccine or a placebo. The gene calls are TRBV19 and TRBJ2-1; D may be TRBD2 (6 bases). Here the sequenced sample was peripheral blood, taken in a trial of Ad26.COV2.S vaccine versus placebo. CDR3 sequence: CASGRELAYNEQFF. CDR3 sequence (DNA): TGTGCCAGTGGCCGGGAGTTGGCTTACAATGAGCAGTTCTTC. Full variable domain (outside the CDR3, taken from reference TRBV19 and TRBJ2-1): DGGITQSPKYLFRKEGQNVTLSCEQNLNHDAMYWYRQDPGQGLRLIYYSQIVNDFQKGDIAEGYSVSREKKESFPLTVTSAQKNPTAFYLCASGRELAYNEQFFGPGTRLTVL.